A selection of T cell receptor beta chains follows, all from one sample in a study of Ad26.COV2.S vaccination and SARS-CoV-2 variants. Sequenced by immunoSEQ multiplex PCR; TCRdb stores in-frame clones only, minus some. The sample includes over 250,000 clones, approximately 87% of them seen just once. The starting material was peripheral blood, obtained in a trial of Ad26.COV2.S vaccine versus placebo. All receptors derive from a person aged 18-60 years who received the Ad26.COV2.S COVID-19 vaccine or a placebo. Each CDR3 is given with its conserved first and last residue. A D gene is named only where the DNA matches it firmly. Size tells how often a clone was seen (once, few, many) or the class of an expanded clone, and some rows leave it out.

clone size	V gene	J gene	D gene	CDR3 DNA	CDR3 protein
.	TRBV9	TRBJ1-1	.	TGTGCCAGCAGCGCCGGGACACATCCTGGTACTGAAGCTTTCTTT	CASSAGTHPGTEAFF
.	TRBV6-5	TRBJ1-1	TRBD1	TGTGCCAGCAGCCCAGACAGGGAGCGTCTTGGGGCTTTCTTT	CASSPDRERLGAFF
.	TRBV7-2	TRBJ2-5	.	TGTGCCAGCAGCTTAGCTGGGGCAGGGCAGGGGACCCAGTACTTC	CASSLAGAGQGTQYF
few	TRBV18	TRBJ2-1	.	TGTGCCAGCTCACCTGGGGGTGAGCAGTTCTTC	CASSPGGEQFF
.	TRBV12-5	TRBJ1-2	.	TGTGCTAGTGGTTTGATCCATGGCTACACCTTC	CASGLIHGYTF
.	TRBV16	TRBJ1-1	.	TGTGCCAGCAGCCAATCAAGGGTGGGCACTGAAGCTTTCTTT	CASSQSRVGTEAFF
.	TRBV5-8	TRBJ1-1	.	TGTGCCAGCAGCCGTTTTGGGCAGGCAAACACTGAAGCTTTCTTT	CASSRFGQANTEAFF
.	TRBV5-8	TRBJ1-1	.	TGTGCCAGCAGATCACGGAGGCTCACTGAAGCTTTCTTT	CASRSRRLTEAFF
few	TRBV27	TRBJ1-6	.	TGTGCCAGCAGTTTATGGGGGGCCCTTTCCTCCCTCCACTTT	CASSLWGALSSLHF
.	TRBV5-1	TRBJ2-2	TRBD2	TGCGCCAGCAGCTTGTGGGGTAGCGGGAGCCCTGACACCGGGGAGCTGTTTTTT	CASSLWGSGSPDTGELFF
.	TRBV18	TRBJ1-1	.	TGTGCCAGCTCTTACGGACAGTCAACTGAAGCTTTCTTT	CASSYGQSTEAFF
few	TRBV15	TRBJ2-5	.	TGTGCCACCAGCAGAGGCTCACAAGAGACCCAGTACTTC	CATSRGSQETQYF
.	TRBV12-3/TRBV12-4	TRBJ2-1	.	TGTGCCAGCAGCCGCTTGGACCGGCATGAGCAGTTCTTC	CASSRLDRHEQFF
.	TRBV7-9	TRBJ2-3	.	TGTGCCAGCGGCGACAGTCAGAGCACAGATACGCAGTATTTT	CASGDSQSTDTQYF
.	TRBV7-9	TRBJ1-2	.	TGTGCCAGCAGCTTATGGGGGGGCCAGGGTGGCTACACCTTC	CASSLWGGQGGYTF
.	TRBV12-3/TRBV12-4	TRBJ2-5	TRBD1	TGTGCCAGCAGGGCCACAGGGGTGGAGACCCAGTACTTC	CASRATGVETQYF
.	TRBV2	TRBJ1-1	.	TGTGCCAGCAGTGAATTGGGGGCGCAAAGGGCTGAAGCTTTCTTT	CASSELGAQRAEAFF
once	TRBV6-2/TRBV6-3	TRBJ2-7	TRBD2	TGTGCCAGCAGTTACCCTAGCGGGGGGGCGACCACCTACGAGCAGTACTTC	CASSYPSGGATTYEQYF
.	TRBV4-1	TRBJ1-2	TRBD1	TGCGCCAGCAGCCAAGTTCAAGGACAGGGGGCGCGGGGCTACACCTTC	CASSQVQGQGARGYTF
.	TRBV7-9	TRBJ2-2	.	TGTGCCAGCAGGAGAGCCACTAGCCGGAACACCGGGGAGCTGTTTTTT	CASRRATSRNTGELFF
.	TRBV5-6	TRBJ2-7	TRBD1	TGTGCCAGCAGCGCCAGGACAGGGGGAATCTACGAGCAGTACTTC	CASSARTGGIYEQYF
.	TRBV29-1	TRBJ2-7	TRBD2	TGCAGCGTTGTCGGGGGGAGGAGCTCCTACGAGCAGTACTTC	CSVVGGRSSYEQYF
.	TRBV10-3	TRBJ2-7	TRBD2	TGTGCCACCACACGCGGGGGAAGCTCCTACGAGCAGTACTTC	CATTRGGSSYEQYF
.	TRBV12-3/TRBV12-4	TRBJ2-5	.	TGTGCCAGCAGTTTCGGGGGAGAGACCCAGTACTTC	CASSFGGETQYF
.	TRBV25-1	TRBJ2-1	TRBD2	TGTGCCAGCAGTCCCGGTGGCGGGAGACGCTCCTACAATGAGCAGTTCTTC	CASSPGGGRRSYNEQFF
.	TRBV19	TRBJ1-1	.	TGTGCCAGTAGTACCCCCCGGGCCGGAGCAACGACTATCGGGAACACTGAAGCTTTCTTT	CASSTPRAGATTIGNTEAFF
.	TRBV29-1	TRBJ2-2	.	TGCAGCGTCTGGACAGACACCGGGGAGCTGTTTTTT	CSVWTDTGELFF
.	TRBV5-1	TRBJ1-1	.	TGCGCCAGCAACCAGGACAGACCCAACACTGAAGCTTTCTTT	CASNQDRPNTEAFF
.	TRBV5-5	TRBJ2-1	TRBD1	TGTGCCAGCAGCTTGGTGGGGGACAGTTACAATGAGCAGTTCTTC	CASSLVGDSYNEQFF
few	TRBV12-3/TRBV12-4	TRBJ1-2	.	TGTGCCAGCAGTGCCGGCCGCTACTATGGCTACACCTTC	CASSAGRYYGYTF
.	TRBV4-2	TRBJ1-1	TRBD1	TGTGCCAGCAGCCGGACAGGGTCGACTGAAGCTTTCTTT	CASSRTGSTEAFF
.	TRBV9	TRBJ2-1	.	TGTGCCAGCAGCGTAGTTGGGCTAGCGACCAACAATGAGCAGTTCTTC	CASSVVGLATNNEQFF
.	TRBV14	TRBJ1-2	.	TGTGCCAGCAGCCTCGGGGAGGGGGAGTATGGCTACACCTTC	CASSLGEGEYGYTF
.	TRBV28	TRBJ1-2	.	TGTGCCAGCCTCGAGGCGGGGAAAGGGGATGGCTACACCTTC	CASLEAGKGDGYTF
.	TRBV5-8	TRBJ2-7	TRBD1	TGTGCCAGCAGCTACCCGCGACAGGGCCTCTCCTACGAGCAGTACTTC	CASSYPRQGLSYEQYF
.	TRBV5-4	TRBJ1-4	TRBD1	TGTGCCAGCAGGAGGGGACAGGGCGATGAAAAACTGTTTTTT	CASRRGQGDEKLFF
.	TRBV3-1/TRBV3-2	TRBJ1-6	.	TGTGCCAGCAGCCAACCGACAGTTTATTCACCCCTCCACTTT	CASSQPTVYSPLHF
.	TRBV5-8	TRBJ1-1	TRBD1	TGTGCCAGCAGCCCTGACGGGACAGGGGATACCACTGAAGCTTTCTTT	CASSPDGTGDTTEAFF
.	TRBV3-1/TRBV3-2	TRBJ1-1	.	TGTGCCAGCAGCCAAGTAGTAGGGCTACCGAACACTGAAGCTTTCTTT	CASSQVVGLPNTEAFF
.	TRBV20-1	TRBJ2-1	TRBD2	TGCAGTGCTAGTAAAAGCGGGGGGGACCCCTACAATGAGCAGTTCTTC	CSASKSGGDPYNEQFF
few	TRBV15	TRBJ1-1	TRBD1	TGTGCCACCAGCTTGACAGGGATCACTGAAGCTTTCTTT	CATSLTGITEAFF